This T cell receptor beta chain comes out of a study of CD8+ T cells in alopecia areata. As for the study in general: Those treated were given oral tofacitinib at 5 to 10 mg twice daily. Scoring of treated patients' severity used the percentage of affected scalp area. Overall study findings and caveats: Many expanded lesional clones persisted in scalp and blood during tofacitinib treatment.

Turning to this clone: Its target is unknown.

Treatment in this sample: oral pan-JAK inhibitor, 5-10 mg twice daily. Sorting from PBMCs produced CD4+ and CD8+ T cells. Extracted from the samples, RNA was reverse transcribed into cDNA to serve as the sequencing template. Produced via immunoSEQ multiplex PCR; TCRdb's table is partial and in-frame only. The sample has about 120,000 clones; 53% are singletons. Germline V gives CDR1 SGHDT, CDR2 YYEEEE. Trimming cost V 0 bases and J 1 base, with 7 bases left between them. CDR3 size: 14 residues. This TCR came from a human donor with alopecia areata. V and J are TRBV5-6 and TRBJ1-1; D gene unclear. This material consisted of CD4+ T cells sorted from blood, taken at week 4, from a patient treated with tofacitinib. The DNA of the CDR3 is TGTGCCAGCAGCTTGGCAGGAACGAACACTGAAGCTTTCTTT. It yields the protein CASSLAGTNTEAFF.